This T cell receptor (beta chain) was identified in a study of cytomegalovirus exposure and HLA in healthy donors (dated by TCRdb to 2017 to 2019). About the full investigation: In an earlier analysis of around 540 of the donors, about 270 Gb of sequence data and 117 million unique TCR beta sequences from about 190 million T cells were reported. An earlier analysis of around 580 of the donors used high-throughput TCR beta sequencing to judge whether each TCR beta V gene segment behaved as functional or pseudogenic. To predict cytomegalovirus infection status, the study brought together high-throughput TCR immunosequencing, statistical association of individual TCRs with disease status, and machine learning. Every discovery cohort repertoire had been produced on one sequencing platform. The study aimed to test whether signatures of past pathogen exposure could be identified by cataloging public T cell receptors. The T cell repertoires of 666 subjects were profiled by immunosequencing and related to cytomegalovirus serostatus. The number of typed donors differed by locus: about 629-630 for A, B, C, DRB1 and DQB1; some 500 for DQA1; approximately 610 for DPA1; and some 450 for DPB1. Among the approximately 420 genotyped donors, roughly 80% belonged to the genetic ancestry cluster associated with self-reported Caucasian donors. Alongside the repertoire data, information on donor age, sex, ethnicity and CMV serostatus was compiled. In addition to the first cohort of 500 to 850 subjects, a separate validation cohort of 130 or so different subjects was used. Class I and class II HLA loci were covered by the typing at four-digit resolution. In the later analysis, no new phenotypic data were used to find candidate immune exposures; instead, reliance was placed on TCR beta sequences and their occurrence across donors. A later analysis re-analyzed previously published TCR beta repertoires from approximately 670 donors and added high-resolution HLA genotyping to study TCR occurrence patterns. A later genetic analysis took genome-wide SNP genotypes for 398 of the 666 donors and used that subset as a discovery cohort. Several DR-DQ haplotypes were handled as single units for association and clustering because linkage in the cohort was strong. On average, roughly 250,000 unique TCR beta nucleotide sequences were sequenced per donor among some 430 genotyped donors of the cohort, with 15% to 20% of those sequences being non-productive. An early release covering around 630 HLA-typed donors comprised about 300 gigabases of sequencing data and roughly 86 million unique TCR sequences.

Libraries were built with the immunoSEQ multiplex PCR assay. For the multiplex PCR, a mixture combining 60 forward primers for TCR Vbeta segments and 13 reverse primers for TCR Jbeta segments was used. The CDR3 region of rearranged TCR beta genes was amplified from genomic DNA with a multiplex PCR assay. The Illumina HiSeq System was used to sequence the amplified TCR beta libraries as 87-base-pair reads. As for the authors' bioinformatics: Across the 666 repertoires, a later analysis counted about 81 million unique TCR beta chains, roughly 11 million of which were shared by at least two donors. A nearest-neighbor algorithm error-corrected the raw reads and collapsed the reads into unique sequences, merging closely related sequences to remove PCR and sequencing errors. Alignment of CDR3 sequences to IMGT reference sequences was used to assign V, D and J gene segments. For a sequence to be retained, a match of at least six nucleotides to both a V gene segment and a J gene segment was required. Rearrangements were called productive when the CDR3 lacked stop codons and stayed in frame with V and J; all others were non-productive. Following IMGT convention, CDR3 was defined as the stretch from the second conserved V-encoded cysteine to the conserved J-encoded phenylalanine. Sequences without an unambiguous match to a single V gene segment were excluded from the earlier analysis of approximately 560 of the donors. In an earlier analysis of roughly 500 of the donors, V segments were called functional above 56.7% productive rearrangements and were called segregating when the between-donor standard deviation exceeded 5%. A statistical classification framework was developed to diagnose cytomegalovirus status using the catalog of TCR beta chain sequences. V and J gene assignment, in a later analysis, came from comparing TCR nucleotide sequences with IMGT/GENE-DB human TR gene sequences. Using the TCRdist pipeline, a later analysis assigned CDR3 sequences along with most-parsimonious VDJ recombination scenarios. In a later analysis, each TCR beta chain was defined by its CDR3 amino acid sequence together with its V-gene family, and reads lacking a unique V-gene family were excluded. To address suspected cross-contamination and a sequencing artifact, a later analysis removed a few hundred highly shared, low-generation-probability nucleotide sequences. In a later analysis, a clonal expansion index was calculated for each public chain from normalized within-repertoire ranks of inferred template counts. In a later analysis, generation probabilities were computed with a VDJ recombination model fitted to out-of-frame rearrangements, and the resulting probabilities were checked against IGoR. A later analysis scored TCR-TCR, TCR-HLA and TCR-CMV co-occurrence with hypergeometric tests, applying a repertoire-size bias correction to TCR pairs. False discovery rates were estimated in a later analysis by permuting HLA or CMV assignments 20 times. In a later analysis, co-occurring TCRs were grouped using DBSCAN, and TCRdist sequence similarity was added for clustering within HLA-allele-positive subsets. Repertoires with fewer than 30,000 or more than 120,000 public chains were left out of co-occurrence clustering, as were four to six repertoires with anomalous nucleotide sharing. The table was pulled from immuneACCESS by TCRdb, which kept in-frame rearrangements only. Such tables lose some clones; where checked, under half of the loss comes from unresolved V genes, and the rest has no known cause. D and trimming come from the DNA, and the V and J calls and clone size come from that table. The sample records more than 60,000 clones, 70% to 85% of which are singletons. The ten biggest clones cover about 19% of the sample.

Details on this clone: It has no known antigen specificity. No much larger clone exists at a distance of one base, and base qualities are not known.

The cohort was made up of 666 healthy bone marrow donors. At the time of sampling, every cohort member was nominally healthy, though immune exposures that went unrecorded were likely present. The donor was CMV seropositive and was included in the group of some 290 seropositive cohort members. Every donor gave a peripheral blood sample, and the peripheral blood mononuclear cells from that sample were used for TCR beta sequencing. Genomic DNA extraction from the blood cell samples was performed with the Qiagen DNeasy Blood Extraction Kit. The CDR3, cysteine through phenylalanine, is 16 amino acids long. The sequence is cut down to CDR3 DNA, 48 bases in frame from base 1. The germline V gene yields SGHDT for CDR1 and YYEEEE for CDR2. V loses 2 bases at its end and J loses 1 base; junction bases beyond the gene matches: 6. Broader findings and caveats from the paper: A later analysis associated about 18,000 TCR beta sequences with specific HLA alleles at a false discovery rate of 0.05. This cohort had only TCR beta chains sequenced, and the lack of alpha or paired-chain data limited which features could be detected. A cluster of highly shared sequence variants was judged likely to represent a technical artifact of the sequencing pipeline. In an earlier analysis of fewer than 750 of the donors, most TCR beta V segments were observed in productive rearrangements about 87% or about 30% of the time, broadly matching IMGT annotations. Most TCR sequences were seen in very few donors, while some public TCRs were found in many individuals. Immune exposure information for the cohort was limited to CMV serostatus. Compared with equally common non-associated chains, HLA-associated TCR beta chains in a later analysis were more clonally expanded and had lower generation probabilities. In both the original and validation cohorts, the classifier was reported to diagnose cytomegalovirus status with high specificity and sensitivity. Because HLA typing was missing for some donors at each locus, association tests included only the typed subset. A later genetic analysis reported fewer N-insertions in productive TCRs among donors in an Asian-associated ancestry cluster than the roughly 670-donor mean. When HLA alleles, especially DR and DQ, strongly co-occurred, TCR associations were difficult to assign to individual alleles. Linkage disequilibrium might explain the correlated functional status among segregating V segments, but an unknown experimental factor could not be excluded. In vitro tests confirmed that three of the cytomegalovirus-associated TCR beta chains recognize cytomegalovirus antigens. The study listed 164 TCR beta chains as associated with cytomegalovirus. According to a later analysis, most CMV-associated TCR beta chains appeared to be HLA-restricted, and the HLA associations seemed to be driven largely by CMV exposure. In a later analysis, several top co-occurrence clusters were reported to appear linked to parvovirus B19, influenza, CMV and Epstein-Barr virus. The earlier analysis of approximately 540 of the donors excluded some 15 rarely observed V segments, including chromosome 9 orphons, because counts were too low. V-gene and J-gene trimming of TCR beta chains was associated with a missense DCLRE1C variant in a later genetic analysis, and the association was replicated in an independent cohort. The 87-base-pair reads could not distinguish some IMGT-functional V segments, including TRBV6-2 and TRBV6-3, so those segments were excluded. A further reported finding was that TCR beta sequences accurately predicted the HLA-A and HLA-B alleles for most subjects in the first cohort. Sequencing depth was assumed to be roughly uniform across donors in the presence/absence analyses, though that assumption may not hold. According to the authors, the approach could potentially be generalized to other disease states and immunological phenotypes. In a later analysis, the rate of TCR association differed among HLA loci, with DRB1 alleles having the most associated TCRs and HLA-C alleles having the fewest.

The sample taken for sequencing was PBMCs. This receptor chain uses TRBV5-6 and TRBJ2-1; TRBD1 lines up with 7 middle nucleotides. The clonotype comes from an older man in good health and CMV-seropositive. At the DNA level, the sequence is TGTGCCAGCAGCTTAGGCATGGACAGGTCCTACAATGAGCAGTTCTTC. The encoded protein is CASSLGMDRSYNEQFF.